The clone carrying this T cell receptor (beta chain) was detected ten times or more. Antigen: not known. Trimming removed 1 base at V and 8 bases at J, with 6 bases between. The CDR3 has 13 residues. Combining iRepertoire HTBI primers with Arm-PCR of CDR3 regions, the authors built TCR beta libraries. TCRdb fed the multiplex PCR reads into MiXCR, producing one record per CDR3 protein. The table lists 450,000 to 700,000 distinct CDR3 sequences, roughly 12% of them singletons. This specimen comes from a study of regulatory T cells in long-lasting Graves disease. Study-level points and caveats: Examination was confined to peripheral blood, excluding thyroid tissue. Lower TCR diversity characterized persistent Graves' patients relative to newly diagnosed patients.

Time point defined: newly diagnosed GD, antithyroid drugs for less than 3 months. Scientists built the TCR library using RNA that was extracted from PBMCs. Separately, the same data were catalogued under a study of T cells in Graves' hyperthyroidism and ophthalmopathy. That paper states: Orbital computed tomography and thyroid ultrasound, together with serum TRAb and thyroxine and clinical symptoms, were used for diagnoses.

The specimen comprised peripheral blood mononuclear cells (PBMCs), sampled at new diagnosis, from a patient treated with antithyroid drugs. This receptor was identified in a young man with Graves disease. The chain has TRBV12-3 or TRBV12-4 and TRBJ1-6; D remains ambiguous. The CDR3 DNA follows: TGTGCCAGCAGTTTAGGGCTAGATTCACCCCTCCACTTT. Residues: CASSLGLDSPLHF.